These 10 T cell receptor beta chains came from one sample sequenced in a study of cytomegalovirus exposure and HLA in healthy donors. Clones were sequenced by immunoSEQ multiplex PCR, and TCRdb holds only the in-frame ones, with some missing. The sample lists 150,000 to 200,000 clones, roughly 82% occurring once. Sample: PBMCs. The receptors stem from a young man in good health and CMV-seropositive.

The chain joins TRBV27 to TRBJ1-5, with D hard to call. The CDR3 is 14 residues long. V was trimmed by 3 bases and J by 4 bases, leaving 10 bases between them. Germline V gene data show CDR1 as MNHEY and CDR2 as SMNVEV (reference sequence). The CDR3 DNA reads as TGTGCCAGCAGTTTGGTACCAGTAAATCAGCCCCAGCATTTT. It specifies CASSLVPVNQPQHF.

The chain carries TRBV9 and TRBJ2-5; 10 bases map to TRBD1. Per the germline V gene, CDR1 is SGDLS and CDR2 is YYNGEE. Losses at the gene ends were 3 bases for V and 1 base for J; bases not matched to a gene: 3. The CDR3 extends over 15 amino acids. CDR3 coding DNA: TGTGCCAGCAGCGCCGGACAGGGGGTCCAAGAGACCCAGTACTTC. It yields the protein CASSAGQGVQETQYF. The full variable domain, its missing parts supplied by reference TRBV9 and TRBJ2-5, is DSGVTQTPKHLITATGQRVTLRCSPRSGDLSVYWYQQSLDQGLQFLIQYYNGEERAKGNILERFSAQQFPDLHSELNLSSLELGDSALYFCASSAGQGVQETQYFGPGTRLLVL.

V is TRBV7-3 and J is TRBJ2-1, with a tentative D call TRBD2 (6 bases). V lost 4 bases and J lost 4, with 20 bases in between. Germline loops: CDR1 SGHTA, CDR2 FQGTGA. This CDR3 has 17 residues. This CDR3 reads CASSSPSPGLAYNEQFF. Written as DNA, the CDR3 is TGTGCCAGCAGCTCACCTTCTCCGGGACTCGCTTACAATGAGCAGTTCTTC.

V gene TRBV9 combines with J gene TRBJ1-5; 10 nucleotides align to TRBD1. CDR3 length equals 14 residues. J gave up 6 bases and V 7 bases, and 7 bases lay outside the gene matches. Germline V CDR1 and CDR2: SGDLS, YYNGEE. As DNA, the CDR3 is TGTGCCAGCGGGGGGACAGGGGTGTTTCAGCCCCAGCATTTT. This encodes CASGGTGVFQPQHF. The full variable domain, completed using reference TRBV9 and TRBJ1-5, is DSGVTQTPKHLITATGQRVTLRCSPRSGDLSVYWYQQSLDQGLQFLIQYYNGEERAKGNILERFSAQQFPDLHSELNLSSLELGDSALYFCASGGTGVFQPQHFGDGTRLSIL.

The V and J genes are TRBV9 and TRBJ1-1, with TRBD1 as a possible D gene (6 bases). V shed 0 bases and J shed 8 bases, with 11 bases lying between them. Germline CDR1 reads SGDLS; CDR2 reads YYNGEE. The CDR3 is made up of 13 amino acids. CDR3 DNA: TGTGCCAGCAGCGTAGATGATGGGACAGAAGCTTTCTTT. This encodes CASSVDDGTEAFF.

The rearrangement uses TRBV5-4 and TRBJ2-2, with unresolved D. The CDR3 runs to 15 residues. V was cut by 4 bases and J by 0 bases, with 10 bases left in between. CDR1 and CDR2 from the germline V gene are SGHNT and YYREEE (reference sequence). The chain's CDR3 is CASSAEPANTGELFF. Here the CDR3 DNA reads TGTGCCAGCAGCGCGGAGCCAGCGAACACCGGGGAGCTGTTTTTT. Together with reference TRBV5-4 and TRBJ2-2, the CDR3 gives the full variable domain: ETGVTQSPTHLIKTRGQQVTLRCSSQSGHNTVSWYQQALGQGPQFIFQYYREEENGRGNFPPRFSGLQFPNYSSELNVNALELDDSALYLCASSAEPANTGELFFGEGSRLTVL.

The CDR3 coding sequence is TGCGCCAGCAGCCGAACCCAGGGAGGGACCGGGGAGCTGTTTTTT. It is translated as CASSRTQGGTGELFF. J is TRBJ2-2 and V is TRBV4-3, with 7 bases aligning to TRBD2. The germline V gene has CDR1 LGHNA and CDR2 YSLEER. Trimming took 4 bases from V and 5 from J; bases not matched to a gene: 7. The CDR3 consists of 15 residues.

V and J are TRBV30 and TRBJ2-3, with TRBD2 as a possible D gene (5 bases). The germline V gene has CDR1 GTSNPN and CDR2 SVGIG (reference sequence). CDR3 length equals 13 residues. The V and J ends lost 4 bases and 0 bases respectively, with 8 bases between them. In DNA form, the CDR3 reads TGTGCCTGGACCAGGACTAGCACAGATACGCAGTATTTT. Protein product: CAWTRTSTDTQYF.

The chain joins TRBV2 to TRBJ2-5; a weak D match, TRBD2 (5 bases). CDR3 length equals 14 residues. The V end was cut by 7 bases, the J end by 5 bases, with 17 bases between. The germline CDR1 and CDR2 sequences are SNHLY and FYNNEI. The CDR3 loop reads CASTTRLDGETQYF. The DNA of the CDR3 is TGTGCCAGCACCACTAGGCTAGACGGGGAGACCCAGTACTTC.

In this sample, this clone turned up once. The chain uses TRBV10-3 and TRBJ2-7; 9 bases fit TRBD2. Looked up from germline, CDR1 is ENHRY and CDR2 is SYGVKD. This CDR3 spans 14 amino acids. V dropped 3 bases and J dropped 9; count of bases not matched to a gene: 9. The DNA for the CDR3 is TGTGCCATCAGTGATGTAGCGGGGGAGATTTGGCAGTACTTC. This codes for CAISDVAGEIWQYF.